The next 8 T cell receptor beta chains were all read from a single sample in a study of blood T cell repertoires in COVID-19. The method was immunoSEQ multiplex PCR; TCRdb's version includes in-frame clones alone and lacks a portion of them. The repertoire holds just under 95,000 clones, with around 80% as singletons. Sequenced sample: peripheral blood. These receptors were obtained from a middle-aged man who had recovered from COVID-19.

CDR3: CSASGDSNQPQHF. The CDR3 DNA follows: TGCAGTGCTAGTGGCGATAGCAATCAGCCCCAGCATTTT. This chain uses TRBV20-1 with TRBJ1-5; no clear D. Germline-derived CDR1 and CDR2 are DFQATT and SNEGSKA (reference sequence). The germline V and J ends were trimmed by 3 bases and 0 bases, with 6 bases remaining between them. The CDR3 totals 13 residues.

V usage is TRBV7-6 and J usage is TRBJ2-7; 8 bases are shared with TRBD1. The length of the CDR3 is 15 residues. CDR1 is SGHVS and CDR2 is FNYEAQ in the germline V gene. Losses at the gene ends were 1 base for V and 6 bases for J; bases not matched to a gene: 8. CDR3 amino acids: CASSLEGLTGGEQYF. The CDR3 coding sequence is TGTGCCAGCAGCTTAGAGGGTTTAACAGGGGGCGAGCAGTACTTC.

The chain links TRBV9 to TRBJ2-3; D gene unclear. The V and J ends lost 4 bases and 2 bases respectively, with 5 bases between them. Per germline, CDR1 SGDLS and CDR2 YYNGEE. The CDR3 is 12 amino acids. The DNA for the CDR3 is TGTGCCAGCAGCCTCTTCACAGATACGCAGTATTTT. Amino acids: CASSLFTDTQYF.

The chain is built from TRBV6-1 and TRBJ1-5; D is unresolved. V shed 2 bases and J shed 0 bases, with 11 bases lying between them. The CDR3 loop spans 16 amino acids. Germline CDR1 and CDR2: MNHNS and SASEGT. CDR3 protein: CASSERPGDSNQPQHF. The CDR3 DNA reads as TGTGCCAGCAGTGAAAGGCCAGGCGATAGCAATCAGCCCCAGCATTTT.

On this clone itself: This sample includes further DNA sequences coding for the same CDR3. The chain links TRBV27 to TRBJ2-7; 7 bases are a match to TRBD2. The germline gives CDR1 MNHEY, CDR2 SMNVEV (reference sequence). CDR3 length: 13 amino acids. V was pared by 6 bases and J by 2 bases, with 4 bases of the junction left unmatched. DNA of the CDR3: TGTGCCAGCAGCCAGGCGGGAGCCTACGAGCAGTACTTC. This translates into CASSQAGAYEQYF.

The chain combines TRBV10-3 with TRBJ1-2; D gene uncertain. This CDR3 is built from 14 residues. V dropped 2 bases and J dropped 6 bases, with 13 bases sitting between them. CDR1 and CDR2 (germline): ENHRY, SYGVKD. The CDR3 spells CAISEPGSTHGYTF. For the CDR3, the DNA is TGTGCCATCAGTGAGCCGGGATCTACCCATGGCTACACCTTC.

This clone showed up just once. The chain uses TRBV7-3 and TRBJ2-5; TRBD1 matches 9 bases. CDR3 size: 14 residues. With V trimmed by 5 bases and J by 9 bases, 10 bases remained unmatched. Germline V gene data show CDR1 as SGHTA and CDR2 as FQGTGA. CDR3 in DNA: TGTGCCAGCAGCCCCAGGACAGGGGATAAGGCCCAGTACTTC. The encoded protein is CASSPRTGDKAQYF. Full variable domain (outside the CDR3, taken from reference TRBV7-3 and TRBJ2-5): GAGVSQTPSNKVTEKGKYVELRCDPISGHTALYWYRQSLGQGPEFLIYFQGTGAADDSGLPNDRFFAVRPEGSVSTLKIQRTERGDSAVYLCASSPRTGDKAQYFGPGTRLLVL.

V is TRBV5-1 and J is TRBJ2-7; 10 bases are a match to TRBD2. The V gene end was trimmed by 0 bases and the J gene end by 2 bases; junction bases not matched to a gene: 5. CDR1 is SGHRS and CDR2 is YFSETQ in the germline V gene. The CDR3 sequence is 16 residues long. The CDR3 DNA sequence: TGCGCCAGCAGCTTGGGACTAGCGGGCCCCGCCTACGAGCAGTACTTC. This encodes CASSLGLAGPAYEQYF.